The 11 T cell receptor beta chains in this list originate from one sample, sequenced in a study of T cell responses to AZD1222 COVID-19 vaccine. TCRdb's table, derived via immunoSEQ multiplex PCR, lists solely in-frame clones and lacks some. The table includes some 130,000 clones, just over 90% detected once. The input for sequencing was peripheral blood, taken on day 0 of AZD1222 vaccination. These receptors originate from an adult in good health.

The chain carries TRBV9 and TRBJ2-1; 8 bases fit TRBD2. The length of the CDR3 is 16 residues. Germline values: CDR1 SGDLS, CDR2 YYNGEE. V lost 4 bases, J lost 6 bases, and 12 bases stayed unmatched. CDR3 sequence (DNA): TGTGCCAGCAGCTTCGGGACTAGTTTTAAGGTCAATGAGCAGTTCTTC. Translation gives CASSFGTSFKVNEQFF. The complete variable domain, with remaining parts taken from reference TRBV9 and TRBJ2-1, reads DSGVTQTPKHLITATGQRVTLRCSPRSGDLSVYWYQQSLDQGLQFLIQYYNGEERAKGNILERFSAQQFPDLHSELNLSSLELGDSALYFCASSFGTSFKVNEQFFGPGTRLTVL.

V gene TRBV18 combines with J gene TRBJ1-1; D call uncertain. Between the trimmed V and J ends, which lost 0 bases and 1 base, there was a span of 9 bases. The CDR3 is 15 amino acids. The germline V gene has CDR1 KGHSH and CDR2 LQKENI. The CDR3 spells CASSPPGKANTEAFF. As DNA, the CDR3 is TGTGCCAGCTCACCACCGGGGAAAGCGAACACTGAAGCTTTCTTT.

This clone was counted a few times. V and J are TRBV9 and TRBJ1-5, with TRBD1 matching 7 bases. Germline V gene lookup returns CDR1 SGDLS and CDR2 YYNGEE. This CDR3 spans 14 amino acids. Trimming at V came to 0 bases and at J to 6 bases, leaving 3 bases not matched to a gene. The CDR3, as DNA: TGTGCCAGCAGCGTAGGAGGGGGCCTTCAGCCCCAGCATTTT. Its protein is CASSVGGGLQPQHF.

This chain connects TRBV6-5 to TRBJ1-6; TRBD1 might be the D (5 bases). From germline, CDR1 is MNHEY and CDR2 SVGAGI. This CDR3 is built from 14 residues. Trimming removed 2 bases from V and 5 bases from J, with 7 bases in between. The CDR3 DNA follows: TGTGCCAGCAGTTACGCAGGGAATAATTCACCCCTCCACTTT. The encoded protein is CASSYAGNNSPLHF.

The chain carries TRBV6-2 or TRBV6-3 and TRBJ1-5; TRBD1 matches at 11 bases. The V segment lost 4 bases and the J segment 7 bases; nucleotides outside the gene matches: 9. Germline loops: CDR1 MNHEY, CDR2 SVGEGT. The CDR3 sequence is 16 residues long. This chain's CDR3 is CASSFSDRGLWQPQHF. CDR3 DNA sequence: TGTGCCAGCAGTTTCTCGGACAGGGGGCTCTGGCAGCCCCAGCATTTT.

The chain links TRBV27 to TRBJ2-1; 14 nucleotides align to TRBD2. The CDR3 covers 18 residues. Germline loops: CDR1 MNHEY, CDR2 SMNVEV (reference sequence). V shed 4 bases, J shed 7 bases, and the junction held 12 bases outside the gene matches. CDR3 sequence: CASSSHLRLAGGSNEQFF. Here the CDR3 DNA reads TGTGCCAGCAGTTCCCACCTACGACTAGCGGGGGGGTCTAATGAGCAGTTCTTC.

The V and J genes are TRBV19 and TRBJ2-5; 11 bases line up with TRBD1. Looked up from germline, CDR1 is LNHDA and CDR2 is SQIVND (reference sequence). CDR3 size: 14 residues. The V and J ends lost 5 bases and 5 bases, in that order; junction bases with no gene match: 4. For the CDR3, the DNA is TGTGCCAGTAGTGTTGGGACAGGGGGTGAGACCCAGTACTTC. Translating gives CASSVGTGGETQYF.

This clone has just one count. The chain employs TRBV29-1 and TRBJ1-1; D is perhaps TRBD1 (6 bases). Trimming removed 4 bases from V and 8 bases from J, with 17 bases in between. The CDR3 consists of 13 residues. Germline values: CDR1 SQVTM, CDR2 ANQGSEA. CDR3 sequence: CSVVRAGQGEAFF. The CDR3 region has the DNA TGCAGCGTTGTGCGGGCAGGGCAGGGGGAAGCTTTCTTT.

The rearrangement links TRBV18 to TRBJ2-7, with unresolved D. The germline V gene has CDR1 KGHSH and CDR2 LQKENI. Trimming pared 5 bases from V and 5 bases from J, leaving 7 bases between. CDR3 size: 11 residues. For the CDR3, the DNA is TGTGCCAGCTCATGGGCAGACGAGCAGTACTTC. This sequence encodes CASSWADEQYF.

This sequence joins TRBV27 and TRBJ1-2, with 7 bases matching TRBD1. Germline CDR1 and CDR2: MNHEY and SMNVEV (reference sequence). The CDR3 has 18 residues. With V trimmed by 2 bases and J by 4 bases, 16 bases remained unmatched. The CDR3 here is CASSLKGARTNFGYGYTF. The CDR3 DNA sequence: TGTGCCAGCAGTTTAAAGGGGGCGCGGACCAATTTCGGCTATGGCTACACCTTC.

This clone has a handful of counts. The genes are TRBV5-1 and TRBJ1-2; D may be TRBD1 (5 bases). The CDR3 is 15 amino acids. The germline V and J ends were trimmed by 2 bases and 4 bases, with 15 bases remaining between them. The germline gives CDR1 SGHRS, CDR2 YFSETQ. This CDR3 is CASSFVQVGGYGYTF. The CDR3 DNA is TGCGCCAGCAGCTTCGTACAGGTCGGGGGCTATGGCTACACCTTC.